The entry that follows covers one T cell receptor beta chain sequence. Taking its sample share into account, this clonotype is medium-sized (0.01 to 0.1%). No antigen is known for it. Base-call qualities are not available, and no considerably larger clone is one nucleotide away. CDR1 is given as MDHEN and CDR2 as SYDVKM, both from the germline V gene. The CDR3 measures 16 amino acids from cysteine to phenylalanine. Here the CDR3 DNA is all that survives: 48 bases in frame from base 1. V has 2 bases trimmed and J has 5 bases trimmed; junction bases matching no gene number 8. This specimen belongs to a study of regulatory and conventional T cells in breast cancer (dated by TCRdb to 2013 to 2016). The library was obtained by PCR. Sequencing was performed on an Illumina MiSeq. TCRdb redid the processing of the public reads, applying fastp at Q25 and MiXCR, and retained in-frame beta chains. Entries that share a CDR3 protein sequence are merged under the most common genes and DNA. This sample lists approximately 9,600 distinct CDR3 sequences; about 35% were detected once. The ten largest make up roughly 6.1% of the sample.

The chain is made from TRBV28 and TRBJ1-5, with 8 bases aligning to TRBD1. The TCR sequence derives from a male donor in good health. The material sequenced was conventional T cells from blood. For the CDR3, the sequence is CASSLVQGGHYQPQHF. The nucleotides are TGTGCCAGCAGTTTAGTACAGGGGGGACATTATCAGCCCCAGCATTTT.